This T cell receptor (beta chain) was recovered during a study of blood T cell repertoires in COVID-19. Background on the study: T cells, B-cell-depleted T cells, or PBMCs supplied cDNA or gDNA.

TCRdb's copy holds only in-frame clones and misses some; the assay was immunoSEQ multiplex PCR. The sample gives 150,000 to 170,000 clones, under 90% of which show up once; around 7.7% is in the top ten. Looked up from germline, CDR1 is MNHEY and CDR2 is SVGAGI. The V and J ends lost 6 bases and 4 bases, in that order; junction bases with no gene match: 4. CDR3 length: 13 residues. This TCR was recovered from a man aged 45-60 years who had recovered from COVID-19. The chain joins TRBV6-5 to TRBJ2-7; 9 bases are shared with TRBD1. The sample comprised PBMCs or T cells enriched from blood (not recorded which). CDR3 sequence reads: CASRDRGRYEQYF. CDR3 coding DNA: TGTGCCAGCAGGGACAGGGGTCGGTACGAGCAGTACTTC.